This T cell receptor beta chain is from a study of T cell repertoires in cytomegalovirus infection. TCRdb processed the reads anew with MiXCR; each CDR3 protein has one entry. The table includes approximately 70,000 distinct CDR3 sequences, 4% detected once. CDR3 length: 18 amino acids. Per the germline V gene, CDR1 is MNHNS and CDR2 is SASEGT. V lost 2 bases to trimming and J lost 2 bases; unmatched junction nucleotides: 7. This clonotype was seen many times. This TCR was sampled from a human donor in good health (CMV status not recorded). Some clones in this sample may be carry-over from other donors' samples. Sequenced input: PBMCs. The chain links TRBV6-1 to TRBJ2-6; 9 bases align to TRBD1. The CDR3 sequence is CASSESGTGRAGANVLTF. The CDR3 nucleotides are TGTGCCAGCAGTGAAAGCGGGACAGGGCGGGCTGGGGCCAACGTCCTGACTTTC.